The rows below give T cell receptor beta chains drawn from one sample of a study of CD8 T cells in Susac syndrome. One entry per CDR3 protein, called by TCRdb with MiXCR from the immunoSEQ multiplex PCR reads. The top ten clones hold roughly 0.22% of a sample with about 300,000 distinct CDR3 sequences, 65% to 90% of them seen once. Sequenced input: CD8+ T cells from PBMCs. The receptors were gathered from a human donor with multiple sclerosis. Both conserved end residues are part of each CDR3. The order of the fields is CDR3 length, D gene, V gene, clone size, J gene, CDR3 protein, CDR3 DNA. D genes are given only for firm matches. The size of a clone is reported for some rows only, either as once, few or many, or as a class for expanded clones.

length: 19; D: TRBD1; V: TRBV9; size: -; J: TRBJ1-1; CDR3: CASSVGLMGPTGDLTEAFF; DNA: TGTGCCAGCAGCGTAGGTCTGATGGGACCTACAGGGGACCTCACTGAAGCTTTCTTT
length: 15; D: -; V: TRBV28; size: -; J: TRBJ1-1; CDR3: CASSIYAGAETEAFF; DNA: TGTGCCAGCAGCATATATGCGGGAGCGGAAACTGAAGCTTTCTTT
length: 11; D: -; V: TRBV12-3/TRBV12-4; size: few; J: TRBJ1-1; CDR3: CASSLSSEAFF; DNA: TGTGCCAGCAGTTTGTCTAGTGAAGCTTTCTTT
length: 15; D: TRBD2; V: TRBV19; size: -; J: TRBJ2-7; CDR3: CATRLSGGASYEQYF; DNA: TGTGCCACCCGACTCTCGGGAGGGGCTTCCTACGAGCAGTACTTC
length: 20; D: TRBD1; V: TRBV6-5; size: -; J: TRBJ2-3; CDR3: CASSYTVRDRALLGTDTQYF; DNA: TGTGCCAGCAGTTACACGGTCCGGGACAGGGCACTTTTGGGCACAGATACGCAGTATTTT
length: 13; D: TRBD1; V: TRBV7-6; size: -; J: TRBJ2-4; CDR3: CASSVTGGNIQYF; DNA: TGTGCCAGCAGCGTGACAGGGGGGAACATTCAGTACTTC
length: 15; D: TRBD2; V: TRBV7-3; size: -; J: TRBJ2-7; CDR3: CASSLIAGGNYEQYF; DNA: TGTGCCAGCAGCTTAATAGCGGGAGGTAACTACGAGCAGTACTTC
length: 18; D: TRBD1; V: TRBV28; size: once; J: TRBJ2-6; CDR3: CASTYKGTGPSGANVLTF; DNA: TGTGCCAGCACCTACAAGGGGACAGGGCCCTCTGGGGCCAACGTCCTGACTTTC
length: 14; D: -; V: TRBV20-1; size: -; J: TRBJ1-2; CDR3: CSARANPPGRWLTF; DNA: TGCAGTGCTAGAGCGAATCCGCCAGGACGATGGCTCACCTTC
length: 12; D: -; V: TRBV25-1; size: -; J: TRBJ2-7; CDR3: CASSGGFYEQYF; DNA: TGTGCCAGCAGTGGGGGTTTCTACGAGCAGTACTTC
length: 14; D: -; V: TRBV6-5; size: once; J: TRBJ2-1; CDR3: CASRGGPKYNEQFF; DNA: TGTGCCAGCAGGGGGGGACCCAAGTACAATGAGCAGTTCTTC
length: 14; D: -; V: TRBV6-2/TRBV6-3; size: -; J: TRBJ2-3; CDR3: CASTGMGSTDTQYF; DNA: TGTGCCAGCACCGGAATGGGCAGCACAGATACGCAGTATTTT
length: 15; D: -; V: TRBV5-1; size: -; J: TRBJ2-3; CDR3: CASSLDGWDTDTQYF; DNA: TGCGCCAGCAGCTTGGATGGGTGGGACACAGATACGCAGTATTTT
length: 18; D: TRBD1; V: TRBV7-8; size: -; J: TRBJ2-5; CDR3: CASSPRTGELLTKETQYF; DNA: TGTGCCAGCAGCCCCCGGACAGGGGAACTACTCACGAAAGAGACCCAGTACTTC
length: 14; D: -; V: TRBV11-2; size: -; J: TRBJ2-5; CDR3: CASSVRSRQETQYF; DNA: TGTGCCAGCAGCGTCCGGAGCAGGCAAGAGACCCAGTACTTC
length: 14; D: TRBD1; V: TRBV5-6; size: -; J: TRBJ1-4; CDR3: CASRLGTGDEKLFF; DNA: TGTGCCAGCAGACTCGGGACAGGGGACGAAAAACTGTTTTTT
length: 16; D: TRBD1; V: TRBV28; size: -; J: TRBJ1-5; CDR3: CASSPRDSFANQPQHF; DNA: TGTGCCAGCAGTCCCCGGGACAGCTTTGCCAATCAGCCCCAGCATTTT
length: 15; D: -; V: TRBV7-6; size: -; J: TRBJ2-1; CDR3: CASSSFLGSYNEQFF; DNA: TGTGCCAGCAGCTCCTTTCTGGGCTCCTACAATGAGCAGTTCTTC
length: 12; D: -; V: TRBV30; size: once; J: TRBJ1-1; CDR3: CAWTGARTEAFF; DNA: TGTGCCTGGACGGGGGCGCGGACTGAAGCTTTCTTT
length: 14; D: -; V: TRBV15; size: -; J: TRBJ2-7; CDR3: CATSGDRNSYEQYF; DNA: TGTGCCACCAGCGGTGACAGGAACTCATACGAGCAGTACTTC
length: 15; D: TRBD2; V: TRBV19; size: -; J: TRBJ2-1; CDR3: CASSDPSGNYNEQFF; DNA: TGTGCCAGTAGTGACCCTAGCGGGAACTACAATGAGCAGTTCTTC
length: 13; D: -; V: TRBV6-5; size: -; J: TRBJ1-1; CDR3: CASSYGQITEAFF; DNA: TGTGCCAGCAGTTACGGACAGATCACTGAAGCTTTCTTT
length: 15; D: -; V: TRBV2; size: -; J: TRBJ2-7; CDR3: CASSETSGRVYEQYF; DNA: TGTGCCAGCAGTGAAACATCGGGGCGAGTCTACGAGCAGTACTTC
length: 15; D: TRBD2; V: TRBV19; size: -; J: TRBJ2-1; CDR3: CASSPGLAVYNEQFF; DNA: TGTGCCAGTAGTCCGGGACTAGCGGTCTACAATGAGCAGTTCTTC
length: 15; D: TRBD1; V: TRBV27; size: -; J: TRBJ2-1; CDR3: CASSAVRQGNYEQFF; DNA: TGTGCCAGCAGTGCCGTGAGACAGGGTAATTATGAGCAGTTCTTC
length: 13; D: TRBD2; V: TRBV7-9; size: few; J: TRBJ2-5; CDR3: CASRGLAGETQYF; DNA: TGTGCCAGCCGGGGTCTAGCGGGAGAGACCCAGTACTTC
length: 15; D: -; V: TRBV6-2/TRBV6-3; size: -; J: TRBJ2-1; CDR3: CASSYDDGTYNEQFF; DNA: TGTGCCAGCAGTTACGACGACGGGACCTACAATGAGCAGTTCTTC
length: 13; D: -; V: TRBV7-9; size: -; J: TRBJ2-7; CDR3: CASSPPTLFEQYF; DNA: TGTGCCAGCAGCCCACCCACACTGTTCGAGCAGTACTTC
length: 13; D: -; V: TRBV28; size: -; J: TRBJ1-1; CDR3: CAYSLSLNTEAFF; DNA: TGTGCCTACAGTTTGAGTCTGAACACTGAAGCTTTCTTT
length: 13; D: -; V: TRBV27; size: -; J: TRBJ1-2; CDR3: CASSLGGIYGYTF; DNA: TGTGCCAGCAGTTTAGGCGGAATCTATGGCTACACCTTC
length: 18; D: TRBD2; V: TRBV4-1; size: -; J: TRBJ2-1; CDR3: CASSGLAGDFRPYNEQFF; DNA: TGCGCCAGCAGCGGACTAGCGGGAGACTTCAGACCCTACAATGAGCAGTTCTTC
length: 13; D: -; V: TRBV6-2/TRBV6-3; size: -; J: TRBJ2-3; CDR3: CASSYSAAGTQYF; DNA: TGTGCCAGCAGTTACTCTGCCGCGGGTACGCAGTATTTT
length: 16; D: TRBD2; V: TRBV29-1; size: -; J: TRBJ2-1; CDR3: CSVEGSGRPPLDEQFF; DNA: TGCAGCGTTGAAGGTAGCGGGAGACCTCCGTTAGATGAGCAGTTCTTC
length: 17; D: TRBD2; V: TRBV7-8; size: -; J: TRBJ2-1; CDR3: CASSRLTSGVGYNEQFF; DNA: TGTGCCAGCAGCCGCCTTACTAGCGGGGTTGGATACAATGAGCAGTTCTTC
length: 19; D: -; V: TRBV15; size: -; J: TRBJ2-7; CDR3: CATSRARGDGWDVPYEQYF; DNA: TGTGCCACCAGCAGAGCCCGCGGGGATGGGTGGGACGTCCCCTACGAGCAGTACTTC
length: 16; D: -; V: TRBV6-2/TRBV6-3; size: -; J: TRBJ1-4; CDR3: CASSPSRGRTNEKLFF; DNA: TGTGCCAGCAGCCCTTCCCGGGGGCGAACTAATGAAAAACTGTTTTTT
length: 17; D: -; V: TRBV7-9; size: -; J: TRBJ1-1; CDR3: CASSPPGGGQRNTEAFF; DNA: TGTGCCAGCAGCCCCCCTGGGGGGGGACAAAGGAACACTGAAGCTTTCTTT
length: 14; D: TRBD1; V: TRBV27; size: -; J: TRBJ1-1; CDR3: CASQTGGGATEAFF; DNA: TGTGCCAGCCAGACAGGGGGTGGGGCCACTGAAGCTTTCTTT
length: 13; D: -; V: TRBV12-3/TRBV12-4; size: -; J: TRBJ1-3; CDR3: CASSWDSGNTIYF; DNA: TGTGCCAGCAGTTGGGACTCTGGAAACACCATATATTTT
length: 12; D: TRBD1; V: TRBV20-1; size: few; J: TRBJ2-7; CDR3: CSAGQGTYEQYF; DNA: TGCAGTGCTGGACAGGGTACCTACGAGCAGTACTTC
length: 13; D: -; V: TRBV19; size: few; J: TRBJ1-2; CDR3: CASSPGPIYGYTF; DNA: TGTGCCAGTAGCCCGGGACCAATCTATGGCTACACCTTC
length: 15; D: -; V: TRBV9; size: -; J: TRBJ2-3; CDR3: CASSVGAGVADTQYF; DNA: TGTGCCAGCAGCGTAGGGGCAGGGGTTGCAGATACGCAGTATTTT
length: 15; D: TRBD1; V: TRBV7-9; size: -; J: TRBJ2-1; CDR3: CASSFLARGIDEQFF; DNA: TGTGCCAGCAGCTTTTTGGCCAGGGGGATCGATGAGCAGTTCTTC
length: 14; D: -; V: TRBV4-1; size: -; J: TRBJ1-2; CDR3: CASSQESGVNGYTF; DNA: TGCGCCAGCAGCCAAGAGTCAGGGGTAAATGGCTACACCTTC
length: 13; D: -; V: TRBV19; size: -; J: TRBJ2-7; CDR3: CASSIVAGGEQYF; DNA: TGTGCCAGTAGTATAGTTGCGGGTGGCGAGCAGTACTTC
length: 13; D: -; V: TRBV9; size: -; J: TRBJ1-5; CDR3: CASSVGGFQPQHF; DNA: TGTGCCAGCAGCGTAGGAGGATTTCAGCCCCAGCATTTT
length: 20; D: TRBD1; V: TRBV4-3; size: -; J: TRBJ2-7; CDR3: CASSQDLDGDRVDWGYEQYF; DNA: TGCGCCAGCAGCCAAGATCTTGATGGGGACAGGGTTGATTGGGGCTACGAGCAGTACTTC
length: 15; D: TRBD1; V: TRBV28; size: -; J: TRBJ1-2; CDR3: CASSPLTGDGYGYTF; DNA: TGTGCCAGCAGTCCTCTGACAGGGGACGGCTATGGCTACACCTTC
length: 17; D: TRBD1; V: TRBV28; size: -; J: TRBJ2-7; CDR3: CASRPWTGGIGTYEQYF; DNA: TGTGCCAGCAGGCCGTGGACAGGGGGCATCGGAACCTACGAGCAGTACTTC
length: 13; D: -; V: TRBV28; size: -; J: TRBJ2-5; CDR3: CASSPHLMETQYF; DNA: TGTGCCAGCAGTCCCCACTTAATGGAGACCCAGTACTTC